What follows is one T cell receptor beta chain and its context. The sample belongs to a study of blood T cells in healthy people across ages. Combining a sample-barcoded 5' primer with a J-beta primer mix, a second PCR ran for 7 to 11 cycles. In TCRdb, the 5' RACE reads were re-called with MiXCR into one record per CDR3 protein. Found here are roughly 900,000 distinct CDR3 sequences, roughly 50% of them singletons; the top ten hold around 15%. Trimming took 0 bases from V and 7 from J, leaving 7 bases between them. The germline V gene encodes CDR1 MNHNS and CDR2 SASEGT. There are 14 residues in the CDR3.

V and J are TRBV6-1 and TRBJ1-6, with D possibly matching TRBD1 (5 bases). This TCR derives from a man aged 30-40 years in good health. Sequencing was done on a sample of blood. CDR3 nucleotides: TGTGCCAGCAGTGAAGCGGCAGGGAATTCACCCCTCCACTTT. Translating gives CASSEAAGNSPLHF.